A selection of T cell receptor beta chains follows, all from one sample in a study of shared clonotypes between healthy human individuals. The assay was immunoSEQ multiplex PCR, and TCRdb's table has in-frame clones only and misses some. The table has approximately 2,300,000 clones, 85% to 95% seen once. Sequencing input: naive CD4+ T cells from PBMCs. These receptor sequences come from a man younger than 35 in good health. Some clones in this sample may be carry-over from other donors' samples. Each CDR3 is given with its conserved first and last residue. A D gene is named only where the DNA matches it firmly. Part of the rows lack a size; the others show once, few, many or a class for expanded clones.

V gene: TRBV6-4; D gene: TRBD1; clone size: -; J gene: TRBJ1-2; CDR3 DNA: TGTGCCAGCAGTGACGGACAGGCCAACTATGGCTACACCTTC; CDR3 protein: CASSDGQANYGYTF
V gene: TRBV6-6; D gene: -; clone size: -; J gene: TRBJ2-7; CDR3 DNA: TGTGCCAGCAGTTACTTCACGTCTGGGACCTACGAGCAGTACTTC; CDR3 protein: CASSYFTSGTYEQYF
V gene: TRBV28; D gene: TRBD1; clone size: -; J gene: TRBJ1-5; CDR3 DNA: TGTGCCAGCAGTTCGCTGACAGGGCCCAGGGGTCAGCCCCAGCATTTT; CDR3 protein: CASSSLTGPRGQPQHF
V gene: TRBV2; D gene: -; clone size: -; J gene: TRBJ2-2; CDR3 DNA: TGTGCCAGCAGCTCGTCGGGGACCGGGGAGCTGTTTTTT; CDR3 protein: CASSSSGTGELFF
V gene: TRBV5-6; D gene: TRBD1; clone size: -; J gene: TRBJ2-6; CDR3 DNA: TGTGCCAGCAGCTGGGGACAGCTCTCTGGGGCCAACGTCCTGACTTTC; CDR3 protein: CASSWGQLSGANVLTF
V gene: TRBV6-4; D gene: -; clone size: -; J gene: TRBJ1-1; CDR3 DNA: TGTGCCAGCAGTGACCACCCGGTGCTCTCGGGGGGGAACACTGAAGCTTTCTTT; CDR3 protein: CASSDHPVLSGGNTEAFF
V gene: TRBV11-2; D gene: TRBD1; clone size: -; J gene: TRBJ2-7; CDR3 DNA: TGTGCCAGCACCTCGGACAGGGTGCTCGAGCAGTACTTC; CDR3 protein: CASTSDRVLEQYF
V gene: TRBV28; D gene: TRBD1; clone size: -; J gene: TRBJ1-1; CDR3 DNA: TGTGCCAGCAGGATAACAGGGGGATGGACTGAAGCTTTCTTT; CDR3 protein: CASRITGGWTEAFF
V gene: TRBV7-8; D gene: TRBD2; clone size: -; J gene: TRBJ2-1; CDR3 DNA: TGTGCCAGCAGCTTAGATGTTAGCGGGAGAAACAATGAGCAGTTCTTC; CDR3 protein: CASSLDVSGRNNEQFF
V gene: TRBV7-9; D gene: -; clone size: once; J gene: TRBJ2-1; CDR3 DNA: TGTGCCAGCAGCCGGGGGTCAGGTAGCGATGAGCAGTTCTTC; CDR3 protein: CASSRGSGSDEQFF
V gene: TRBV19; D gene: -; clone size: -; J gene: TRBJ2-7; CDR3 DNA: TGTGCCAGTAGGCCGCCCCCCCCCTCCTACGAGCAGTACTTC; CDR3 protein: CASRPPPPSYEQYF
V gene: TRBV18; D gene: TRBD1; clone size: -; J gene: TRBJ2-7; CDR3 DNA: TGTGCCAGCTCACCGGGACAGTTAACCTACGAGCAGTACTTC; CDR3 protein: CASSPGQLTYEQYF
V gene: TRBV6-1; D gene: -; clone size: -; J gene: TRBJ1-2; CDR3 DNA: TGTGCCAGCAGTGAAGCGCTAAGGCTTCAAGGCTACACCTTC; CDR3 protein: CASSEALRLQGYTF
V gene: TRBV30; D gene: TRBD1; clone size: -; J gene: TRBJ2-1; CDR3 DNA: TGTGCCTGGAGTGGACCCGGGACAGGGGTCTCCTACAATGAGCAGTTCTTC; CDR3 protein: CAWSGPGTGVSYNEQFF
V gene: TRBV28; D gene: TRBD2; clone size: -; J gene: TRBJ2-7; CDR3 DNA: TGTGCCAGCAGTTCGGGAGGAGGGTACGAGCAGTACTTC; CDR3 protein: CASSSGGGYEQYF
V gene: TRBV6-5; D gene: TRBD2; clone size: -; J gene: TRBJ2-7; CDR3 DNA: TGTGCCAGCAGTTCCTATGATAGCGGGAGAAACGAGCAGTACTTC; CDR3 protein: CASSSYDSGRNEQYF
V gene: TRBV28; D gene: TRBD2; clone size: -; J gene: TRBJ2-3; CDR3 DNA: TGTGCCAGCAGGTCAGCGGGGGTATGGGATACGCAGTATTTT; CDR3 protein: CASRSAGVWDTQYF
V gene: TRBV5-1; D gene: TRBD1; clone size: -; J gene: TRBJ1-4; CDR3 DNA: TGCGCCAGCAGCTGGACAGGGGACTTCGAAAAACTGTTTTTT; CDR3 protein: CASSWTGDFEKLFF
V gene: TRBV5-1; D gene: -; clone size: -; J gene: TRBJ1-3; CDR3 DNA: TGCGCCAGCAGCTCCCTCCCGGGAAACACCATATATTTT; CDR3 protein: CASSSLPGNTIYF
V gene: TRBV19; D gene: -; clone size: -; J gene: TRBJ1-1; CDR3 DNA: TGTGCCAGTAGTATCTCGAGAGCGAACACTGAAGCTTTCTTT; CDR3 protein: CASSISRANTEAFF
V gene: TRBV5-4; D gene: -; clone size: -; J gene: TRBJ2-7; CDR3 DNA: TGTGCCAGCAGCTTGGACTCGACTCCGACATACGAGCAGTACTTC; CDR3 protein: CASSLDSTPTYEQYF
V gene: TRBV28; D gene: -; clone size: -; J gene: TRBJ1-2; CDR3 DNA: TGTGCCAGCAGTTTATTTCCGACAGGCACCTATGGCTACACCTTC; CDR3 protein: CASSLFPTGTYGYTF
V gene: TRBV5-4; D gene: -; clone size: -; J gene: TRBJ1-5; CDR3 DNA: TGTGCCAGCAGCTTTGGTGGGGATAGCAATCAGCCCCAGCATTTT; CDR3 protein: CASSFGGDSNQPQHF
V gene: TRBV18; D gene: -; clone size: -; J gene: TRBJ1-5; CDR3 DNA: TGTGCCAGTTCACAGAGAAAGGGTCAGCCCCAGCATTTT; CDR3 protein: CASSQRKGQPQHF
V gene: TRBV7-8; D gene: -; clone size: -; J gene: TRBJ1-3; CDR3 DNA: TGTGCCAGCAGCTTAAGGTCAGAGGACTCTGGAAACACCATATATTTT; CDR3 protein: CASSLRSEDSGNTIYF
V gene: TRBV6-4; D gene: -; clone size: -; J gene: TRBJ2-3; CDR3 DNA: TGTGCCAGCAGTGACCGGGTCGCAGATACGCAGTATTTT; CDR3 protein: CASSDRVADTQYF
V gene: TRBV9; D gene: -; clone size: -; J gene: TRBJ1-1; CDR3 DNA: TGTGCCAGCAGCGCTGGGACGGGGAACACTGAAGCTTTCTTT; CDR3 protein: CASSAGTGNTEAFF
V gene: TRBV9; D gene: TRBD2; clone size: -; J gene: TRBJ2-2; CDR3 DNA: TGTGCCAGCAGCGTAGTCTCGCTAGCGGGAGGTACCGGGGAGCTGTTTTTT; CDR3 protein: CASSVVSLAGGTGELFF
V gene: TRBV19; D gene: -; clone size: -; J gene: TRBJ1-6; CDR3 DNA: TGTGCCAGTACAGGGGCGGATTCACCCCTCCACTTT; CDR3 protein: CASTGADSPLHF
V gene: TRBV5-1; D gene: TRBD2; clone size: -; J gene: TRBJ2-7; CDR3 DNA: TGCGCCAGCAGCTTGGGCGGGAGCGCCCCCTACGAGCAGTACTTC; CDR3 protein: CASSLGGSAPYEQYF
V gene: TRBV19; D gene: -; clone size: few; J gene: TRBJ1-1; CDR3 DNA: TGTGCCAGTATAACGCGGTGGCAGGGCACTGAAGCTTTCTTT; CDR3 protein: CASITRWQGTEAFF
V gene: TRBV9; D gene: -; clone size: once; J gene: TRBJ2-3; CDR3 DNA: TGTGCCAGCAGCGTCCCGGCAGATACGCAGTATTTT; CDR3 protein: CASSVPADTQYF
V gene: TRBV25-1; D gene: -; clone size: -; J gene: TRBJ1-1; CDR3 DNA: TGTGCCAGCAGTGAATATGGGGAACGCACTGAAGCTTTCTTT; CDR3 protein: CASSEYGERTEAFF
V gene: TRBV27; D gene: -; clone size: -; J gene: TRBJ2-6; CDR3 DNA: TGTGCCAGCAGCCTTGACTCTGGGGCCAACGTCCTGACTTTC; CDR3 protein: CASSLDSGANVLTF
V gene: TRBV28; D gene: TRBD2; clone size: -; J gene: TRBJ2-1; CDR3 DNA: TGTGCCAGCAGGTCCACCCTAGCGGAGAGATACAATGAGCAGTTCTTC; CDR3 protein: CASRSTLAERYNEQFF
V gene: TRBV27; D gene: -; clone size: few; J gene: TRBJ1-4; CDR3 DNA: TGTGCCAGCAGTCGTGATGGAAAACTGTTTTTT; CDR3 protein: CASSRDGKLFF
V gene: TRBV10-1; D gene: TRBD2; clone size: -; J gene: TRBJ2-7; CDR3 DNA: TGCGCCAGCAGTGCCCAGCGGGGCACCTACGAGCAGTACTTC; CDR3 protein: CASSAQRGTYEQYF
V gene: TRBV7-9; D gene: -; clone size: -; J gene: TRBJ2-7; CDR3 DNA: TGTGCCAGCAGCTTAGGCAGGATTGGCTACGAGCAGTACTTC; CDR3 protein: CASSLGRIGYEQYF
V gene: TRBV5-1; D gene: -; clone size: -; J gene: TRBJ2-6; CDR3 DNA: TGCGCCAGCAGCCTGGAAGGGTCCGGGGCCAACGTCCTGACTTTC; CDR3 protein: CASSLEGSGANVLTF
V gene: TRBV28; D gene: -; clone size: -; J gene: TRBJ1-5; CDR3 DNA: TGTGCCAGCAGTTTGGGGGGTCGGGGAAATCAGCCCCAGCATTTT; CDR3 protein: CASSLGGRGNQPQHF
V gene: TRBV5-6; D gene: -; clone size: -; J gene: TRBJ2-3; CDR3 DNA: TGTGCCAGCAGCTTAGAGCCAGATACGCAGTATTTT; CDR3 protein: CASSLEPDTQYF
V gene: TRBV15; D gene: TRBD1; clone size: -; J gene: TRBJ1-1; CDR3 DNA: TGTGCCACCAGCAGAGAGGACAGGGTAGTAGCGGCTGAAGCTTTCTTT; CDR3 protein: CATSREDRVVAAEAFF
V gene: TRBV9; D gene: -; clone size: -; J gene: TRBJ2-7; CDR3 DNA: TGTGCCAGCAGCGTTGGTAGCGGATCCTCCTACGAGCAGTACTTC; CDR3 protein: CASSVGSGSSYEQYF
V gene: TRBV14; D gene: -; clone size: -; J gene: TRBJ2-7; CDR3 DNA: TGTGCCAGCAGCCAAAAAAACGGGAGAAGTCTTCGGGAGCAGTACTTC; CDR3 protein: CASSQKNGRSLREQYF
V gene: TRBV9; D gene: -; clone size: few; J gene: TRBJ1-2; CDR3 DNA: TGTGCCAGCAGCGTAGCCAGGGGCAAAGGGTTTGGTGGCTACACCTTC; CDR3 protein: CASSVARGKGFGGYTF
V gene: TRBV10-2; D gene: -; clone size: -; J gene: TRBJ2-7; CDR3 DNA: TGCGCCCTGAGGAGGGGGGGCTCCTACGAGCAGTACTTC; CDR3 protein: CALRRGGSYEQYF
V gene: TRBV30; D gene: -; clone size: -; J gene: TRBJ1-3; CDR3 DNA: TGTGCCTGGGGACAATGGGGGCCCTCTGGAAACACCATATATTTT; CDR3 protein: CAWGQWGPSGNTIYF
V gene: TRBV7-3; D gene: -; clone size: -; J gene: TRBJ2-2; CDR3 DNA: TGTGCCAGCAGCTTATCTCCCAGCGGGAACACCGGGGAGCTGTTTTTT; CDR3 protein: CASSLSPSGNTGELFF
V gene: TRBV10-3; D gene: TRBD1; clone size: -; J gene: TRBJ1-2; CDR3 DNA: TGTGCCATCAGTGAGTCAGGGGGCGACTATGGCTACACCTTC; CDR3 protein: CAISESGGDYGYTF
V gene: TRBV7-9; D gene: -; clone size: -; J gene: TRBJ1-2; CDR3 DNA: TGTGCCAGCAGCTTTTCCCGAGGCTACACCTTC; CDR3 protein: CASSFSRGYTF
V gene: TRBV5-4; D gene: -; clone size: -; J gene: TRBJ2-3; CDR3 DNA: TGTGCCAGCAGCTTGGGGGGGACAGATACGCAGTATTTT; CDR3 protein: CASSLGGTDTQYF
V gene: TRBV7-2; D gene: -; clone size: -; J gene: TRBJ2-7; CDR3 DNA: TGTGCCAGCAGCTTATCCCCAGCAGGGTCCTACGAGCAGTACTTC; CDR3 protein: CASSLSPAGSYEQYF
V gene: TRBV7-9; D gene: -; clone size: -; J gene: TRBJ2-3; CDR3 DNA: TGTGCCAGCAGCTTAGCAGCCCTAGAGTATTTT; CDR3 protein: CASSLAALEYF
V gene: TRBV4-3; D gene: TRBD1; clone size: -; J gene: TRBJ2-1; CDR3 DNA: TGCGCCAGCAGCCAAGAATACCCCGACAGGGGGATGTTCTTC; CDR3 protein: CASSQEYPDRGMFF
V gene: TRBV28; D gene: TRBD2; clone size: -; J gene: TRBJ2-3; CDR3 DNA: TGTGCCAGCAGTGTAGCGGGAGGGAGCACAGATACGCAGTATTTT; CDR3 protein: CASSVAGGSTDTQYF
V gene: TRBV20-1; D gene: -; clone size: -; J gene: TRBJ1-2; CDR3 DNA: TGCAGTGCTAAGCCGATTGTAAGCTACACCTTC; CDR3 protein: CSAKPIVSYTF
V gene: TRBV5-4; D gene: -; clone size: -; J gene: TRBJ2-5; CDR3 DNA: TGTGCCAGCAGCTTGGCCCAGGGCGGAATGGAGACCCAGTACTTC; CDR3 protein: CASSLAQGGMETQYF
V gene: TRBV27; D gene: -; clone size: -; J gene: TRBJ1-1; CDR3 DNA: TGTGCCAGCAGTTTGTCCCCGCCCGGGGTGGCTTTCTTT; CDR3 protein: CASSLSPPGVAFF